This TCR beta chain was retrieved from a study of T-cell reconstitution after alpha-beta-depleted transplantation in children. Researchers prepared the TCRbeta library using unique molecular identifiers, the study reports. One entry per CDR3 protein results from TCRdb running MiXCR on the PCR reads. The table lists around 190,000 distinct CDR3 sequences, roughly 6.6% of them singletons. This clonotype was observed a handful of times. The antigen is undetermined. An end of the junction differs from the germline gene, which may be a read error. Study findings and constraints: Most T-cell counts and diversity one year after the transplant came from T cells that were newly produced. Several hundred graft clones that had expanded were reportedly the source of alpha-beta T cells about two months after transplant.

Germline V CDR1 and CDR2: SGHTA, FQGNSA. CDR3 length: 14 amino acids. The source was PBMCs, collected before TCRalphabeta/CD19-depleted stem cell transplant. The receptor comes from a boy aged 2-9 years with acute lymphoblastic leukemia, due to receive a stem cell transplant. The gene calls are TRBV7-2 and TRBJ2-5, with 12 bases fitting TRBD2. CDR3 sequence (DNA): TGTGCCAGCACCTTAACTAGCGGGGGGGAGACCCAGTACTTC. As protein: CASTLTSGGETQYF.